This T cell receptor beta chain stems from a study of blood T cells in healthy people across ages. As to this clonotype: Antigen unknown.

Notes on the study in general: The CMV status of each donor remained undetermined, and this could have confounded shifts in expanded clonotypes. Long-lived donors exceeded aged donors in naive CD4+ cells and diversity.

Using a J-beta primer mix together with a sample-barcoded 5' primer, a second PCR was run for about 6 to 11 cycles. Every sample produced at least 3 million CDR3-containing paired-end reads. A single record per CDR3 protein comes from TCRdb applying MiXCR to the 5' RACE reads. Altogether over 1,200,000 distinct CDR3 sequences are present, approximately 63% being singletons, with the ten largest covering 6.5% to 8%. The length of the CDR3 is 12 residues. The germline V gene has CDR1 SEHNR and CDR2 FQNEAQ (reference sequence). The source material was blood. This TCR derives from a man aged 18-30 years in good health. The genes are TRBV7-9 and TRBJ2-7; TRBD2 matches 12 bases. The CDR3 loop is CASTSGSHEQYF. CDR3 coding DNA: TGTGCTTCGACTAGCGGGAGCCACGAGCAGTACTTC.